Reported below is one T cell receptor (beta chain). The antigen remains undetermined. Relapse was seen in all patients after autologous stem cell transplantation, and brentuximab vedotin exposure was variable. TCRdb's copy holds only in-frame clones and misses some; the assay was immunoSEQ multiplex PCR. The sample consists of some 41,000 clones, approximately 79% of them appearing once. This record comes from a study of PD-1 blockade in classical Hodgkin lymphoma. Trimming shortened V by 0 bases and J by 0 bases, and 9 bases separated the two germline ends. Germline lookup yields CDR1 MNHNY and CDR2 SVGAGI (reference sequence). The CDR3 extends over 16 amino acids. Overall study results and limits: CD4+ but not CD8+ TCR diversity rose significantly by C4D1. Complete responders showed a baseline diversity that resembled the diversity of newly diagnosed patients.

The gene calls are TRBV6-6 and TRBJ1-5; D call uncertain. This sequence originates from a human donor with classical Hodgkin lymphoma. This specimen consisted of peripheral blood mononuclear cells (PBMCs), obtained before the second cycle of nivolumab. The CDR3 nucleotides are TGTGCCAGCAGTTACTCGAGGTTTAATAGCAATCAGCCCCAGCATTTT. It is translated as CASSYSRFNSNQPQHF.